This is a list of T cell receptor beta chains from one sample in a study of blood T cell repertoires in COVID-19. Repertoires were generated with immunoSEQ multiplex PCR, while TCRdb's copy carries only in-frame clones and drops some. The repertoire holds 120,000 to 150,000 clones, with around 85% as singletons. The material sequenced was PBMCs or T cells enriched from blood (not recorded which). The receptors come from a woman in her 40s who had recovered from COVID-19. CDR3s include the opening cysteine and the closing phenylalanine or tryptophan. D genes are given only for firm matches. Expanded clones get a size class; other rows say once, few or many, or leave the size out.

v_gene: TRBV6-1; d_gene: NA; abundance: NA; j_gene: TRBJ2-7; CDR3aa: CASSDLHHRSTLREQYF; CDR3nt: TGTGCCAGCAGTGACCTCCACCACAGGTCTACCCTACGCGAGCAGTACTTC
v_gene: TRBV29-1; d_gene: TRBD1; abundance: NA; j_gene: TRBJ2-2; CDR3aa: CSADREITGELFF; CDR3nt: TGCAGCGCCGACAGGGAGATCACCGGGGAGCTGTTTTTT
v_gene: TRBV3-1/TRBV3-2; d_gene: NA; abundance: NA; j_gene: TRBJ1-2; CDR3aa: CASSLQGTYGYTF; CDR3nt: TGTGCCAGCAGCCTACAGGGAACCTATGGCTACACCTTC
v_gene: TRBV29-1; d_gene: NA; abundance: NA; j_gene: TRBJ1-1; CDR3aa: CSVAWRMNTEAFF; CDR3nt: TGCAGCGTTGCCTGGAGGATGAACACTGAAGCTTTCTTT
v_gene: TRBV27; d_gene: NA; abundance: NA; j_gene: TRBJ2-7; CDR3aa: CASSLRAGAYEQYF; CDR3nt: TGTGCCAGCAGTTTGAGGGCAGGGGCCTACGAGCAGTACTTC
v_gene: TRBV3-1/TRBV3-2; d_gene: TRBD1; abundance: NA; j_gene: TRBJ1-2; CDR3aa: CASSRGTGGGYTF; CDR3nt: TGTGCCAGCAGCCGGGGGACAGGGGGTGGCTACACCTTC
v_gene: TRBV5-1; d_gene: NA; abundance: NA; j_gene: TRBJ1-6; CDR3aa: CASSRDNNSPLHF; CDR3nt: TGCGCCAGCAGCCGAGACAATAATTCACCCCTCCACTTT
v_gene: TRBV18; d_gene: TRBD1; abundance: once; j_gene: TRBJ1-1; CDR3aa: CASSPPARTGGTEAFF; CDR3nt: TGTGCCAGCTCACCACCCGCCAGGACAGGGGGCACTGAAGCTTTCTTT
v_gene: TRBV11-2; d_gene: NA; abundance: NA; j_gene: TRBJ2-1; CDR3aa: CASSLVGAFNEQFF; CDR3nt: TGTGCCAGCAGCTTAGTAGGGGCGTTTAATGAGCAGTTCTTC
v_gene: TRBV5-6; d_gene: TRBD1; abundance: NA; j_gene: TRBJ2-7; CDR3aa: CASSGQGYEQYF; CDR3nt: TGTGCCAGCAGCGGACAGGGCTACGAGCAGTACTTC
v_gene: TRBV6-1; d_gene: NA; abundance: NA; j_gene: TRBJ2-7; CDR3aa: CASSDRGFDYEQYF; CDR3nt: TGTGCCAGCAGTGACAGGGGTTTTGACTACGAGCAGTACTTC
v_gene: TRBV19; d_gene: NA; abundance: NA; j_gene: TRBJ2-6; CDR3aa: CASSEGPGANVLTF; CDR3nt: TGTGCCAGTAGTGAGGGTCCTGGGGCCAACGTCCTGACTTTC
v_gene: TRBV9; d_gene: TRBD2; abundance: once; j_gene: TRBJ2-3; CDR3aa: CASSGEGDTQYF; CDR3nt: TGTGCCAGCAGCGGGGAGGGGGATACGCAGTATTTT
v_gene: TRBV5-5; d_gene: NA; abundance: NA; j_gene: TRBJ2-1; CDR3aa: CASSLVGGAFINEQFF; CDR3nt: TGTGCCAGCAGCTTGGTAGGGGGGGCTTTCATCAATGAGCAGTTCTTC
v_gene: TRBV5-1; d_gene: TRBD1; abundance: few; j_gene: TRBJ1-4; CDR3aa: CASTWDRMTEKLFF; CDR3nt: TGCGCCAGCACCTGGGACAGGATGACCGAAAAACTGTTTTTT
v_gene: TRBV6-5; d_gene: NA; abundance: once; j_gene: TRBJ1-1; CDR3aa: CASSSPSGRASEAFF; CDR3nt: TGTGCCAGCAGTTCCCCTTCTGGGAGGGCGTCTGAAGCTTTCTTT
v_gene: TRBV7-9; d_gene: NA; abundance: NA; j_gene: TRBJ1-1; CDR3aa: CASSEVGGREAFF; CDR3nt: TGTGCCAGCAGCGAGGTAGGGGGAAGGGAAGCTTTCTTT
v_gene: TRBV2; d_gene: TRBD1; abundance: NA; j_gene: TRBJ2-7; CDR3aa: CASSEWGQGRSYEQYF; CDR3nt: TGTGCCAGCAGTGAATGGGGACAGGGCCGCTCCTACGAGCAGTACTTC
v_gene: TRBV27; d_gene: NA; abundance: once; j_gene: TRBJ2-7; CDR3aa: CASSFLGAGEQYF; CDR3nt: TGTGCCAGCAGTTTCTTAGGGGCTGGCGAGCAGTACTTC
v_gene: TRBV5-1; d_gene: NA; abundance: once; j_gene: TRBJ1-1; CDR3aa: CASTPLEQVTEAFF; CDR3nt: TGCGCCAGCACCCCCTTGGAACAGGTCACTGAAGCTTTCTTT
v_gene: TRBV30; d_gene: TRBD1; abundance: NA; j_gene: TRBJ2-7; CDR3aa: CAWSVGQGHNEQYF; CDR3nt: TGTGCCTGGAGTGTTGGACAGGGACACAACGAGCAGTACTTC
v_gene: TRBV5-4; d_gene: NA; abundance: once; j_gene: TRBJ2-1; CDR3aa: CASSLGGRNEQFF; CDR3nt: TGTGCCAGCAGCTTGGGGGGGCGAAATGAGCAGTTCTTC
v_gene: TRBV2; d_gene: TRBD1; abundance: few; j_gene: TRBJ1-1; CDR3aa: CASRQGPNTEAFF; CDR3nt: TGTGCCAGTAGACAGGGACCGAACACTGAAGCTTTCTTT
v_gene: TRBV3-1/TRBV3-2; d_gene: NA; abundance: NA; j_gene: TRBJ2-3; CDR3aa: CASSQVGPARRADTQYF; CDR3nt: TGTGCCAGCAGCCAAGTGGGTCCGGCGAGGAGGGCCGATACGCAGTATTTT
v_gene: TRBV19; d_gene: TRBD2; abundance: NA; j_gene: TRBJ2-7; CDR3aa: CASATSGSYEQYF; CDR3nt: TGTGCCAGTGCAACTAGCGGGAGTTACGAGCAGTACTTC
v_gene: TRBV5-1; d_gene: TRBD2; abundance: NA; j_gene: TRBJ2-2; CDR3aa: CASSTSGRDTGELFF; CDR3nt: TGCGCCAGCAGCACTAGCGGGAGGGACACCGGGGAGCTGTTTTTT
v_gene: TRBV4-1; d_gene: TRBD2; abundance: NA; j_gene: TRBJ2-3; CDR3aa: CASSPERGADTQYF; CDR3nt: TGCGCCAGCAGCCCGGAGCGGGGAGCAGATACGCAGTATTTT
v_gene: TRBV9; d_gene: NA; abundance: NA; j_gene: TRBJ2-5; CDR3aa: CASSEGYLGETQYF; CDR3nt: TGTGCCAGCAGCGAGGGGTATTTGGGAGAGACCCAGTACTTC
v_gene: TRBV2; d_gene: NA; abundance: NA; j_gene: TRBJ1-1; CDR3aa: CASSPTRNTEAFF; CDR3nt: TGTGCCAGCAGCCCTACGCGAAACACTGAAGCTTTCTTT